This T cell receptor beta chain comes out of a study of T-cell reconstitution after alpha-beta-depleted transplantation in children. This CDR3 is 12 amino acids long. Trimming cost V 6 bases and J 6 bases, with 15 bases left between them. The V gene's germline CDR1 is DFQATT and CDR2 SNEGSKA (reference sequence). This clonotype is labeled as medium-sized. Unique molecular identifiers featured in how the TCRbeta library was prepared. TCRdb re-called the PCR reads through MiXCR, storing one row per CDR3 protein. The sample consists of 440,000 or so distinct CDR3 sequences, under 13% of them appearing once.

The rearrangement uses TRBV20-1 and TRBJ2-7, with unresolved D. Sequencing used PBMCs from the stem cell graft donor, obtained from the stem cell graft. This receptor was taken from a human donor who donated a stem cell graft to a child with acute myeloid leukemia. The chain's CDR3 is CSAGEWEREQYV. In nucleotides, the CDR3 is TGCAGTGCCGGCGAATGGGAACGCGAGCAGTACGTC.